Sequencing of this T cell receptor (beta chain) was carried out in a study of control samples from healthy donors and cancer patients. Germline CDR1 reads LNHDA; CDR2 reads SQIVND (reference sequence). V lost 5 bases and J lost 3; bases outside the gene matches: 7. The CDR3 is 14 amino acids. TCRdb's table, derived via immunoSEQ multiplex PCR, lists solely in-frame clones and lacks some. The sample includes over 110,000 clones, around 85% of them seen just once. This clonotype was sampled from a woman aged 25 to 45 in good health. The sample taken for sequencing was blood. The rearrangement joins TRBV19 to TRBJ2-7; 7 bases line up with TRBD2. CDR3: CASSQTSANYEQYF. As DNA, the CDR3 is TGTGCCAGTAGTCAAACTAGCGCGAACTACGAGCAGTACTTC.